Below are 13 T cell receptor beta chains sequenced from a single sample in a study of cytomegalovirus exposure and HLA in healthy donors. A multiplex PCR was run with 60 Vbeta primers and 13 Jbeta primers. Produced via immunoSEQ multiplex PCR; TCRdb's table is partial and in-frame only. The table lists a few hundred thousand clones, 70% to 80% of them singletons, with less than 2% in the top ten. The sample consisted of PBMCs. The origin of the receptors is a woman aged 25 to 39 in good health and CMV-seronegative.

The J gene is TRBJ2-2, the V gene TRBV2, with 12 bases that match TRBD2. Unmatched junction bases numbered 5, after V lost 2 bases and J lost 7 bases. The CDR3 has 16 residues. Germline CDR1 is SNHLY and CDR2 is FYNNEI. The CDR3 sequence: CASSERLAGAGGELFF. The CDR3 DNA follows: TGTGCCAGCAGTGAAAGACTAGCGGGGGCGGGCGGGGAGCTGTTTTTT.

In its sample, this clone was seen a few times. The CDR3 loop reads CASSPGTSGGETQYF. The DNA of the CDR3 is TGTGCCAGCAGCCCCGGGACTAGCGGGGGAGAGACCCAGTACTTC. V is TRBV14 and J is TRBJ2-5; 14 bases map to TRBD2. Trimming removed 4 bases from V and 4 bases from J; junction bases left unmatched: 2. Looked up from germline, CDR1 is SGHDN and CDR2 is FVKESK. The CDR3 runs 15 residues.

The chain joins TRBV27 to TRBJ2-5; 8 positions agree with TRBD2. Germline loops: CDR1 MNHEY, CDR2 SMNVEV (reference sequence). The CDR3 length is 15 residues. J was trimmed by 5 bases and V by 5 bases; bases with no gene match: 10. For the CDR3, the DNA is TGTGCCAGCAGTACCGGGACTAGTTCGTCGGAGACCCAGTACTTC. Its protein is CASSTGTSSSETQYF.

CDR3 residues: CASSLYGLVGSEQFF. DNA of the CDR3: TGTGCCAGCAGCTTGTATGGACTAGTAGGTAGTGAGCAGTTCTTC. The chain joins TRBV5-4 to TRBJ2-1, with 7 positions matching TRBD2. Trimming removed 1 base from V and 9 bases from J; junction bases left unmatched: 10. CDR1 and CDR2 (germline): SGHNT, YYREEE (reference sequence). The CDR3 runs 15 residues.

This CDR3 is CASSLPGGISGYTF. CDR3 DNA: TGTGCCAGCAGCTTACCGGGGGGAATAAGTGGCTACACCTTC. The J gene is TRBJ1-2, the V gene TRBV7-6, with D possibly matching TRBD1 (5 bases). CDR1 is SGHVS, CDR2 FNYEAQ, per germline. Trimming left V 2 bases short and J 7 bases short, with 14 bases between. The CDR3 extends over 14 amino acids.

Regarding this clone: This CDR3 is also generated by other DNA sequences in the sample. The genes are TRBV13 and TRBJ1-4; a weak D match, TRBD1 (6 bases). The CDR3 has 12 residues. Between the trimmed V and J ends, which lost 2 bases and 10 bases, there was a span of 8 bases. Germline values: CDR1 PRHDT, CDR2 FYEKMQ (reference sequence). CDR3 nucleotides: TGTGCCAGCAGCTTACAAGGGGGAAAACTGTTTTTT. Protein product: CASSLQGGKLFF.

This chain links TRBV7-2 with TRBJ1-3; TRBD1 matches 7 bases. The germline CDR1 and CDR2 sequences are SGHTA and FQGNSA. This CDR3 is built from 15 residues. With V trimmed by 4 bases and J by 0 bases, 3 bases remained unmatched. The CDR3 nucleotides read TGTGCCAGCAGCTCATACAGGGGCTCTGGAAACACCATATATTTT. It encodes CASSSYRGSGNTIYF. Full variable domain (remainder filled in from reference TRBV7-2 and TRBJ1-3): GAGVSQSPSNKVTEKGKDVELRCDPISGHTALYWYRQSLGQGLEFLIYFQGNSAPDKSGLPSDRFSAERTGGSVSTLTIQRTQQEDSAVYLCASSSYRGSGNTIYFGEGSWLTVV.

The chain's CDR3 is CASSSFGDNPYEQYF. The CDR3 DNA reads TGTGCCAGCAGTTCCTTCGGGGATAATCCCTACGAGCAGTACTTC. The chain is built from TRBV2 and TRBJ2-7, with D maybe TRBD2 (5 bases). V was clipped by 5 bases and J by 2 bases, with 16 bases between them. The CDR3 totals 15 residues. CDR1 SNHLY and CDR2 FYNNEI come from the germline V gene.

The V call is TRBV5-4, the J call TRBJ1-4, with D possibly TRBD1 on 5 matching bases. The V end was cut by 4 bases, the J end by 5 bases, with 12 bases between. The CDR3 runs 14 residues. Per germline, CDR1 SGHNT and CDR2 YYREEE (reference sequence). The CDR3 here is CASSPGLMNEKLFF. In DNA form, the CDR3 reads TGTGCCAGCAGCCCAGGGTTAATGAATGAAAAACTGTTTTTT. Full variable domain (missing parts from reference TRBV5-4 and TRBJ1-4): ETGVTQSPTHLIKTRGQQVTLRCSSQSGHNTVSWYQQALGQGPQFIFQYYREEENGRGNFPPRFSGLQFPNYSSELNVNALELDDSALYLCASSPGLMNEKLFFGSGTQLSVL.

In its sample, this clone was seen a few times. V is TRBV7-9 and J is TRBJ2-5, with D possibly being TRBD1 (6 bases). The J call may be incorrect, as the DNA end agrees better with TRBJ2-7. The CDR3 has 13 residues. Germline CDR1 SEHNR, CDR2 FQNEAQ (reference sequence). CDR3 bases: TGTGCCAGCAGGCGACAGGTCAACTACGAGCAGTACTTC. Its translation is CASRRQVNYEQYF.

V is TRBV4-1 and J is TRBJ2-6; TRBD1 might be the D (6 bases). Per germline, CDR1 MGHRA and CDR2 YSYEKL. V was shortened by 9 bases and J by 0 bases, with 12 bases between the two germline ends. The length of the CDR3 is 15 residues. The DNA for the CDR3 is TGCGCCAGTCAGGGGACACGCTCTGGGGCCAACGTCCTGACTTTC. This encodes CASQGTRSGANVLTF.

This rearrangement joins TRBV6-5 to TRBJ2-7, with 14 bases fitting TRBD2. V was pared by 5 bases and J by 4 bases, with 1 base of the junction left unmatched. This CDR3 is built from 14 residues. Germline CDR1 MNHEY, CDR2 SVGAGI. The CDR3: CASSGTSGGYEQYF. The CDR3 DNA sequence: TGTGCCAGCAGTGGGACTAGCGGGGGTTACGAGCAGTACTTC.

The chain uses TRBV9 and TRBJ1-1, with unresolved D. The length of the CDR3 is 13 residues. V lost 3 bases to trimming and J lost 7 bases, with 13 bases between them. Germline values: CDR1 SGDLS, CDR2 YYNGEE. CDR3 nucleotides: TGTGCCAGCAGCGGGCGGAGTCGGGATGAAGCTTTCTTT. As protein: CASSGRSRDEAFF. The complete variable domain, with remaining parts taken from reference TRBV9 and TRBJ1-1, reads DSGVTQTPKHLITATGQRVTLRCSPRSGDLSVYWYQQSLDQGLQFLIQYYNGEERAKGNILERFSAQQFPDLHSELNLSSLELGDSALYFCASSGRSRDEAFFGQGTRLTVV.